This T cell receptor (beta chain) derives from a study of blood T cells in healthy people across ages. Alongside a J-beta primer mix, a sample-barcoded 5' primer served in a second PCR lasting 7 to 11 cycles. Each TCR beta cDNA got a 12-nucleotide random molecular identifier. TCRdb reprocessed the 5' RACE reads with MiXCR, giving one entry per CDR3 protein. The data contain about 1.4 million distinct CDR3 sequences, approximately 59% of them singletons. Only a few counts were recorded for this clonotype. The sequenced sample consisted of blood. This TCR came from a man aged 18 to 30 in good health.

CDR3 bases: TGTGCCAGCAGCCCTCTCCGAGGGGATTCACCCCTCCACTTT. It specifies CASSPLRGDSPLHF. The chain uses TRBV7-9 and TRBJ1-6, with D possibly being TRBD1 (5 bases). The CDR3 covers 14 residues. Per the germline V gene, CDR1 is SEHNR and CDR2 is FQNEAQ (reference sequence). V shed 5 bases and J shed 8 bases, with 13 bases lying between them.